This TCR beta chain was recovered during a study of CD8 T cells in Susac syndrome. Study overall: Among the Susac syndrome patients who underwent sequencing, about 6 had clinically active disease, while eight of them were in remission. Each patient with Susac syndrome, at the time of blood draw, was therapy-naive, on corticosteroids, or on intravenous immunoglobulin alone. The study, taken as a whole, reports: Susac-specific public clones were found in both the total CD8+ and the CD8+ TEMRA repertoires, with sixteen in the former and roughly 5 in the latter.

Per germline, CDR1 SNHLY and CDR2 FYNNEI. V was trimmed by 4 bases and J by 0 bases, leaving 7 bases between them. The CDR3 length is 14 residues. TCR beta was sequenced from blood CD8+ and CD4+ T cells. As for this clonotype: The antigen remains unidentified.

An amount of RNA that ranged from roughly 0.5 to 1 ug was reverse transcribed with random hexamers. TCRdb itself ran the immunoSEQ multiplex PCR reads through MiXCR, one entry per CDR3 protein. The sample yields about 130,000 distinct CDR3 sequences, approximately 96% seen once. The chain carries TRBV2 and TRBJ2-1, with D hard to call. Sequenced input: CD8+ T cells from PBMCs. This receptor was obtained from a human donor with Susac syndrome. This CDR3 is CASSAQSSYNEQFF. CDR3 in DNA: TGTGCCAGCAGTGCCCAGAGCTCCTACAATGAGCAGTTCTTC.